This T cell receptor beta chain was captured by sequencing in a study of blood T cell repertoires in COVID-19. In the authors' methods: Amplification with reference gene primers provided the estimates of nucleated cell counts. The assay was immunoSEQ multiplex PCR, and TCRdb's table has in-frame clones only and misses some. D and trimming were read from the DNA, whereas the V and J calls and clone size are those reported in that table. Of about 220,000 clones listed, 82% are singletons. The CDR3 has 16 amino acids. Trimming took 4 bases from V and 1 from J; bases not matched to a gene: 7. Germline CDR1 SGHNT, CDR2 YYREEE (reference sequence).

This TCR was recovered from a woman aged 80 or over with acute or convalescent COVID-19. The chain is built from TRBV5-4 and TRBJ1-1; 10 bases are a match to TRBD1. The specimen was peripheral blood. The CDR3, as DNA: TGTGCCAGCAGCCCCGGGACAGGGGTCAGGAACACTGAAGCTTTCTTT. Its translation is CASSPGTGVRNTEAFF.